Following are 28 T cell receptor beta chains from one sample sequenced in a study of T cells in Graves' hyperthyroidism and ophthalmopathy. It was RNA transcripts that yielded the amplified TCR beta CDR3 regions. HTBI primers were used for first-round RT-PCR of the TCR CDR3. TCRdb called the multiplex PCR reads again in MiXCR, with one record for every CDR3 protein. This table holds about 260,000 distinct CDR3 sequences, 16% found once. The sequencing sample was made of blood. The receptors here all came from a woman younger than 35 with Graves' ophthalmopathy.

DNA for the CDR3: TGTGCCAGCAGTTTAGGGGACAGGCTTTCCGGGGAGCTGTTTTTT. This codes for CASSLGDRLSGELFF. The V gene is TRBV28, the J gene TRBJ2-2; 8 bases map to TRBD1. J gave up 6 bases and V 2 bases, and 5 bases lay outside the gene matches. The CDR3 sequence is 15 residues long. Per the germline V gene, CDR1 is MDHEN and CDR2 is SYDVKM.

The chain has TRBV5-1 and TRBJ2-7; 10 bases match TRBD2. Germline V gene sequence: CDR1 SGHRS, CDR2 YFSETQ. The CDR3 contains 17 residues. J gave up 2 bases and V 7 bases, and 15 bases lay outside the gene matches. The CDR3 spells CASRSSGSSGTAYEQYF. The DNA for the CDR3 is TGCGCCAGCCGATCTAGCGGGAGTTCCGGGACAGCCTACGAGCAGTACTTC.

This clonotype occurred many times. This chain joins TRBV28 and TRBJ2-3; D might be TRBD2 (7 bases). From germline, CDR1 is MDHEN and CDR2 SYDVKM. The CDR3 has 17 residues. Trimming pared 5 bases from V and 5 bases from J, leaving 23 bases between. CDR3 amino acids: CASSPREVGGPRDTQYF. The CDR3 DNA follows: TGTGCCAGCAGTCCGCGGGAAGTCGGGGGGCCCCGAGATACGCAGTATTTT.

This clonotype was detected a few times. The V call is TRBV19, the J call TRBJ2-5; D gene uncertain. The CDR3 is 12 amino acids. Germline assignment: CDR1 LNHDA and CDR2 SQIVND (reference sequence). Between the trimmed V and J ends, which lost 4 bases and 1 base, there was a span of 4 bases. The chain's CDR3 is CASSTGQETQYF. CDR3 bases: TGTGCCAGTAGTACAGGCCAAGAGACCCAGTACTTC. Looking up the rest from reference TRBV19 and TRBJ2-5 gives the full variable domain: DGGITQSPKYLFRKEGQNVTLSCEQNLNHDAMYWYRQDPGQGLRLIYYSQIVNDFQKGDIAEGYSVSREKKESFPLTVTSAQKNPTAFYLCASSTGQETQYFGPGTRLLVL.

This clonotype was observed at least ten times. V and J are TRBV4-2 and TRBJ1-5; TRBD1 might be the D (5 bases). The V end lost 0 bases, the J end lost 5 bases, and 11 bases lay between the germline ends. This CDR3 has 15 amino acids. Germline CDR1 reads LGHNA; CDR2 reads YNFKEQ. The CDR3 nucleotides read TGTGCCAGCAGCCAAGAGGGGACTCCGGATCAGCCCCAGCATTTT. Translation: CASSQEGTPDQPQHF.

The rearrangement links TRBV4-3 to TRBJ2-1; the D gene could be TRBD1 or TRBD2 (6 bases each). The CDR3 has 17 residues. Germline lookup yields CDR1 LGHNA and CDR2 YSLEER. The germline V and J ends were trimmed by 0 bases and 6 bases, with 18 bases remaining between them. The CDR3 here is CASSQDRAGVGGNEQFF. The DNA of the CDR3 is TGCGCCAGCAGCCAAGATCGTGCAGGGGTCGGGGGCAATGAGCAGTTCTTC.

This clonotype appeared many times. The chain combines TRBV20-1 with TRBJ1-2; weak D call: TRBD1 (5 bases). This CDR3 region has 13 residues. Germline CDR1 reads DFQATT; CDR2 reads SNEGSKA (reference sequence). The V gene lost 5 bases and the J gene lost 4 bases, with 14 bases spanning the gap. CDR3: CSAAGRGFYGYTF. The CDR3 coding sequence is TGCAGTGCTGCGGGCCGGGGGTTCTATGGCTACACCTTC.

CDR3 coding DNA: TGTGCCAGCAGCCGAGAGAGGGCAGATACGCAGTATTTT. It yields the protein CASSRERADTQYF. The chain is built from TRBV14 and TRBJ2-3, with D perhaps matching TRBD2 (5 bases). There are 13 residues in the CDR3. Trimming stripped 4 bases from V and 4 bases from J, with 9 bases between. Germline V gene sequence: CDR1 SGHDN, CDR2 FVKESK.

This clonotype was counted at least ten times. This sequence joins TRBV7-2 and TRBJ2-1; D is uncertain. Germline V CDR1 and CDR2: SGHTA, FQGNSA. Between the trimmed V and J ends, which lost 5 bases and 2 bases, there was a span of 13 bases. CDR3 length equals 15 residues. CDR3 nucleotides: TGTGCCAGCAGCCCAAGCCGTACCGCCTACAATGAGCAGTTCTTC. It yields the protein CASSPSRTAYNEQFF. Full variable domain (outside the CDR3, taken from reference TRBV7-2 and TRBJ2-1): GAGVSQSPSNKVTEKGKDVELRCDPISGHTALYWYRQSLGQGLEFLIYFQGNSAPDKSGLPSDRFSAERTGGSVSTLTIQRTQQEDSAVYLCASSPSRTAYNEQFFGPGTRLTVL.

In its sample, this clonotype was seen many times. The CDR3: CASRGLEEKLFF. CDR3 nucleotide sequence: TGTGCCAGCAGGGGCCTTGAAGAAAAACTGTTTTTT. V and J are TRBV12-3 or TRBV12-4 and TRBJ1-4, with no clear D. Trimming stripped 6 bases from V and 8 bases from J, with 10 bases between. The CDR3 has 12 amino acids.

This clonotype was counted ten times or more. The rearrangement uses TRBV6-1 and TRBJ2-1, with 7 positions matching TRBD2. There are 13 residues in the CDR3. Germline assignment: CDR1 MNHNS and CDR2 SASEGT. V shed 6 bases, J shed 6 bases, and the junction held 5 bases outside the gene matches. CDR3: CASSTLAVNEQFF. DNA of the CDR3: TGTGCCAGCAGCACTCTAGCGGTCAATGAGCAGTTCTTC.

In its sample, this clonotype was seen many times. The rearrangement links TRBV11-3 to TRBJ2-7; D possibly corresponds to TRBD2 (6 bases). Germline V gene data show CDR1 as SGHNT and CDR2 as YENEEA. V was shortened by 5 bases and J by 2 bases, with 16 bases between the two germline ends. The CDR3 loop spans 15 amino acids. CDR3 loop: CASSPPRRGPYEQYF. The CDR3 DNA reads as TGTGCCAGCAGCCCACCCCGGAGGGGACCCTACGAGCAGTACTTC.

Written as DNA, the CDR3 is TGTGCCAGCAGCACGGAGCCCAGGGGAAACTACGAGCAGTACTTC. This translates into CASSTEPRGNYEQYF. The rearrangement joins TRBV7-6 to TRBJ2-7, with a possible D match to TRBD1 (6 bases). This CDR3 contains 15 residues. Trimming removed 5 bases from V and 3 bases from J, with 17 bases in between. Per the germline V gene, CDR1 is SGHVS and CDR2 is FNYEAQ.

The chain carries TRBV20-1 and TRBJ2-5; 11 nucleotides align to TRBD2. CDR3 length equals 13 residues. V lost 3 bases to trimming and J lost 4 bases; unmatched junction nucleotides: 1. Germline V CDR1 and CDR2: DFQATT, SNEGSKA (reference sequence). The DNA for the CDR3 is TGCAGTGCTAGGGGGACTAGCGGAGAGACCCAGTACTTC. It is translated as CSARGTSGETQYF.

This clonotype was seen repeatedly, ten times or more. The rearrangement uses TRBV30 and TRBJ2-2; D call uncertain. Germline V gene lookup returns CDR1 GTSNPN and CDR2 SVGIG (reference sequence). The CDR3 loop spans 12 amino acids. The CDR3 reads CAFYPAPGELFF. CDR3 bases: TGTGCTTTCTATCCGGCCCCCGGGGAGCTGTTTTTT.

Ten or more counts support this clonotype. The chain has TRBV19 and TRBJ1-1, with D hard to call. Germline CDR1 reads LNHDA; CDR2 reads SQIVND (reference sequence). Trimming shortened V by 2 bases and J by 4 bases, and 5 bases separated the two germline ends. There are 12 residues in the CDR3. The CDR3 DNA is TGTGCCAGTAGTATATTTGGCACTGAAGCTTTCTTT. It is translated as CASSIFGTEAFF.

Here the CDR3 DNA reads TGTGCCAGCAGCCAAGATCAGGGGCTAGCGGGGAACAATGAGCAGTTCTTC. Encoded protein: CASSQDQGLAGNNEQFF. The V and J genes are TRBV3-1 and TRBJ2-1; TRBD2 aligns across 9 bases. This CDR3 is 17 amino acids long. J was trimmed by 5 bases and V by 0 bases; bases with no gene match: 8. CDR1 and CDR2 from the germline V gene are LGHDT and YNNKEL (reference sequence).

In its sample, this clonotype was seen many times. V gene TRBV5-6 combines with J gene TRBJ2-1, with 10 bases matching TRBD2. With V trimmed by 1 base and J by 5 bases, 3 bases remained unmatched. The CDR3 is 15 amino acids. Germline V lookup: CDR1 SGHDT, CDR2 YYEEEE. CDR3 in amino acids: CASSLTSGAHNEQFF. CDR3 nucleotides: TGTGCCAGCAGCTTGACTAGCGGGGCCCACAATGAGCAGTTCTTC.

This clonotype came up many times. The chain recombines TRBV13 with TRBJ2-7, with a possible D match to TRBD1 (5 bases). Germline CDR1 is PRHDT and CDR2 is FYEKMQ (reference sequence). V was cut by 5 bases and J by 2 bases, with 19 bases left in between. The CDR3 extends over 16 amino acids. As DNA, the CDR3 is TGTGCCAGCAGCCAACTCGTGGGGCCAACTCCCTACGAGCAGTACTTC. It specifies CASSQLVGPTPYEQYF.

This clonotype was seen repeatedly, ten times or more. V gene TRBV6-2 or TRBV6-3 combines with J gene TRBJ2-7; TRBD1 matches 7 bases. V trimming: 5 bases; J trimming: 1 base; junction bases outside the gene matches: 5. The CDR3 is 14 amino acids. Germline V gene sequence: CDR1 MNHEY, CDR2 SVGEGT. The DNA of the CDR3 is TGTGCCAGCAGTCCGGACAGGACTTCCTACGAGCAGTACTTC. Translating it yields CASSPDRTSYEQYF.

This clonotype was detected many times. The chain recombines TRBV7-3 with TRBJ1-4, with D unresolved. This CDR3 has 15 amino acids. Per the germline V gene, CDR1 is SGHTA and CDR2 is FQGTGA. V was cut by 2 bases and J by 6 bases, with 13 bases left in between. CDR3 region: CASSLAASKHEKLFF. CDR3 bases: TGTGCCAGCAGCTTAGCGGCCTCGAAGCATGAAAAACTGTTTTTT.

This clonotype was counted at least ten times. This sequence joins TRBV2 and TRBJ1-2, with 7 bases identical to TRBD1. Germline CDR1 reads SNHLY; CDR2 reads FYNNEI. CDR3 length: 14 amino acids. Losses at the gene ends were 3 bases for V and 5 bases for J; bases not matched to a gene: 6. The CDR3 DNA is TGTGCCAGCAGTGACGGGACAGATATTTATGGCTACACCTTC. This gives the protein CASSDGTDIYGYTF. Supplemented by reference TRBV2 and TRBJ1-2, the full variable domain reads EPEVTQTPSHQVTQMGQEVILRCVPISNHLYFYWYRQILGQKVEFLVSFYNNEISEKSEIFDDQFSVERPDGSNFTLKIRSTKLEDSAMYFCASSDGTDIYGYTFGSGTRLTVV.

The sample holds many counts of this clonotype. The chain has TRBV5-1 and TRBJ1-1; 7 bases fit TRBD1. Looked up from germline, CDR1 is SGHRS and CDR2 is YFSETQ. V lost 4 bases and J lost 3; bases outside the gene matches: 6. The CDR3 contains 14 residues. In DNA form, the CDR3 reads TGCGCCAGCAGCGGGAGTCAGGGGGACACTGAAGCTTTCTTT. Its protein product is CASSGSQGDTEAFF.

This clonotype was observed a handful of times. The chain is built from TRBV19 and TRBJ2-1; no clear D gene. The CDR3 is 12 amino acids. Germline values: CDR1 LNHDA, CDR2 SQIVND (reference sequence). Trimming left V 1 base short and J 8 bases short, with 6 bases between. The CDR3 loop reads CASSIGLDEQFF. The CDR3 DNA reads TGTGCCAGTAGTATAGGGTTAGATGAGCAGTTCTTC.

This clonotype was counted many times. The chain uses TRBV28 and TRBJ1-5; D is undetermined. Germline V gene data show CDR1 as MDHEN and CDR2 as SYDVKM. V lost 3 bases and J lost 3, with 9 bases in between. There are 14 residues in the CDR3. The CDR3 DNA is TGTGCCAGCAGTTTTCGGCAGTCCAATCAGCCCCAGCATTTT. As protein: CASSFRQSNQPQHF.

At least ten counts were recorded for this clonotype. The CDR3 here is CASSLGGFYGYTF. The CDR3 nucleotides are TGTGCCAGCAGTTTAGGCGGATTCTATGGCTACACCTTC. The V call is TRBV27, the J call TRBJ1-2; D gene uncertain. The germline CDR1 and CDR2 sequences are MNHEY and SMNVEV (reference sequence). V lost 2 bases and J lost 4, with 8 bases in between. The CDR3 consists of 13 residues.

The rearrangement joins TRBV4-1 to TRBJ1-2; 9 bases are a match to TRBD1. V trimming: 8 bases; J trimming: 1 base; junction bases outside the gene matches: 17. In germline, CDR1 is MGHRA, CDR2 YSYEKL. This CDR3 has 18 residues. The CDR3 reads CASRQNVWDRANNYGYTF. The CDR3 nucleotides are TGCGCCAGCCGACAGAACGTTTGGGACAGGGCGAATAACTATGGCTACACCTTC.

This clonotype occurred a few times. The rearrangement links TRBV5-1 to TRBJ2-2; possible D gene TRBD1, 6 bases. Germline CDR1 SGHRS, CDR2 YFSETQ. Deletions cut 1 base from V and 4 bases from J, with 8 bases between. The CDR3 runs to 14 residues. Here the CDR3 reads CASSLKGGTGELFF. CDR3 DNA sequence: TGCGCCAGCAGCTTGAAAGGGGGCACCGGGGAGCTGTTTTTT.